What follows describes a single T cell receptor (beta chain). This clone has a single count. The antigen this receptor binds is unknown. Base quality data are lacking; no much larger clone is found one base away. Enrolling through a virtual design, the prospective study's participants ranged in age from about 18 to 89 years and lived across roughly 24 United States geographic areas. In the prospective study, participants were assigned to cohorts based on the clinical history participants reported in a screening survey and a study questionnaire. Recovered participants in ImmuneRACE Cohort 3 were defined by two consecutive negative NP/OP PCR tests, clearance by a healthcare professional, or resolution of symptoms. Each participant in the prospective study had whole blood, serum and a nasopharyngeal or oropharyngeal swab collected by mobile phlebotomists. Prospective study participants could optionally give additional blood draws and questionnaires over a 2-month period. Before DNA extraction, prospective study blood samples were shipped either frozen or at room temperature.

The CDR3, cysteine through phenylalanine, is 14 amino acids long. Just CDR3 DNA is preserved here, 42 bases in frame from base 1. The junction shows trimming of 5 bases on V and 7 bases on J, and the gene matches do not reach 9 bases of it. CDR1 SEHNR and CDR2 FQNEAQ are derived from the germline V gene (reference sequence). TCRbeta CDR3 regions were amplified from genomic DNA using the immunoSEQ Assay, a bias-controlled multiplex PCR. The paper's data handling went like this. The number of nucleated cells in each sample was estimated by amplification of reference gene primers within the assay. Sequence reads were collapsed and filtered to measure the absolute abundance of every unique TCRbeta CDR3 rearrangement. For each sample, productive Simpson clonality was calculated as the square root of Simpson's diversity index over productive rearrangements. Held by TCRdb, this immuneACCESS table contains in-frame sequences only and omits some clones. Under half of the omission traces to an unresolved V gene where checked; the cause of the rest is unknown. V and J calls and clone size follow that table, whereas D and trimming were derived from the DNA. A total of some 300,000 clones appear in this sample, roughly 89% of them only once. The ten largest clones capture over 9% of the sample.

The sample originates from a study of blood T cell repertoires in COVID-19 (dated by TCRdb to the early 2020s). About the investigation overall: Samples from collaborators originated in the United States, Italy and Spain and spanned both the acute and convalescent phases of COVID-19. The prospective study material was composed of cDNA or gDNA derived from T cells, B-cell-depleted T cells, or PBMCs. Subjects who had been exposed to COVID-19, were actively infected with it, or had recovered from it provided the deeply sampled blood TCRbeta repertoires that made up the dataset. The repertoires were released in a freely available public database intended as a resource for research on the immune response to SARS-CoV-2. Samples were obtained from the ongoing ImmuneRACE study (first 160 participants) and from some 1,300 subjects provided by 6 global collaborators. A de-identified subject ID, COVID-19 status, age in years and sex were almost always included in the sample metadata. Where available, HLA class I and class II types were taken from metadata supplied by the sample provider and were not determined by assay-based typing. Summary of the overall study and its limitations: The amount of clinical and demographic metadata varied by source and participant and was provided uncurated.

Recombination linked TRBV7-9 to TRBJ2-5, with 8 bases aligning to TRBD1. The TCR originated in a young woman who had recovered from COVID-19. The sample comprised PBMCs or T cells enriched from blood (not recorded which). The CDR3 region reads CASSPGQAGGTQYF. The nucleotides read TGTGCCAGCAGCCCGGGACAGGCCGGAGGGACCCAGTACTTC.